The 18 T cell receptor beta chains given below trace back to one sample, sequenced in a study of T cell changes during pregnancy in multiple sclerosis. Data came from immunoSEQ multiplex PCR; TCRdb stores just in-frame clones and leaves some out. The table records 58,000 or so clones, 90% of them present only once. The sample was peripheral blood, taken in the first trimester of pregnancy. The receptors were gathered from a female donor in good health, enrolled as a control in a pregnancy study.

The chain combines TRBV10-3 with TRBJ2-7; 9 bases agree with TRBD1. Germline CDR1 is ENHRY and CDR2 is SYGVKD. This CDR3 has 15 amino acids. V trimming: 7 bases; J trimming: 2 bases; junction bases outside the gene matches: 9. CDR3 sequence: CAIINGQGSTYEQYF. CDR3 sequence (DNA): TGTGCCATCATTAACGGACAGGGGAGCACCTACGAGCAGTACTTC.

The V call is TRBV9, the J call TRBJ1-1, with D uncertain. V lost 3 bases and J lost 1, with 10 bases in between. CDR1 is SGDLS and CDR2 is YYNGEE in the germline V gene. This CDR3 comprises 14 residues. The DNA for the CDR3 is TGTGCCAGCAGCGCCCCAGGAAGGAACACTGAAGCTTTCTTT. This gives the protein CASSAPGRNTEAFF.

The chain carries TRBV5-1 and TRBJ2-5; 14 bases are a match to TRBD2. Trimming cost V 2 bases and J 2 bases; bases outside gene matches: 2. The CDR3 loop spans 16 amino acids. In germline, CDR1 is SGHRS, CDR2 YFSETQ. CDR3 DNA: TGCGCCAGCAGCTTCGGGACTAGCGGGGGACAAGAGACCCAGTACTTC. Translating it yields CASSFGTSGGQETQYF.

As to this clone: A read error may explain this, as a much larger clone is one base away. The chain joins TRBV5-6 to TRBJ1-2; a weak D match, TRBD1 (5 bases). The CDR3 spans 14 residues. Per germline, CDR1 SGHDT and CDR2 YYEEEE. Trimming pared 2 bases from V and 4 bases from J, leaving 12 bases between. The CDR3 is CASSFGTGGYGYTF. In DNA, the CDR3 is TGTGCCAGCAGCTTCGGGACTGGGGGCTATGGCTACACCTTC.

The V and J genes are TRBV29-1 and TRBJ2-3; TRBD2 matches at 9 bases. There are 13 residues in the CDR3. J lost 4 bases, V lost 8 bases, and 7 bases had no gene match. The germline V gene has CDR1 SQVTM and CDR2 ANQGSEA. CDR3 residues: CSTRGGEADTQYF. In DNA, the CDR3 is TGCAGCACGCGGGGGGGGGAGGCAGATACGCAGTATTTT.

This sequence joins TRBV11-1 and TRBJ2-3; 11 nucleotides line up with TRBD2. CDR1 and CDR2 from the germline V gene are SGHAT and FQDESV (reference sequence). The CDR3 consists of 17 residues. V dropped 1 base and J dropped 2; count of bases not matched to a gene: 5. The CDR3 DNA is TGTGCCAGCAGCTTAGTTGCTAGCGGGGGGACCACAGATACGCAGTATTTT. Protein product: CASSLVASGGTTDTQYF.

V is TRBV29-1 and J is TRBJ2-2; 8 bases agree with TRBD2. Germline trimming cut 4 bases from V and 3 bases from J; bases unmatched to any gene: 4. The CDR3 extends over 14 amino acids. Germline-derived CDR1 and CDR2 are SQVTM and ANQGSEA. In nucleotides, the CDR3 is TGCAGCGTTGGGTCTAGCGGGCACACCGGGGAGCTGTTTTTT. Residues: CSVGSSGHTGELFF.

This chain connects TRBV6-4 to TRBJ2-1, with 10 bases that match TRBD2. This CDR3 spans 16 amino acids. V shed 0 bases and J 5 bases; nucleotides not matched to a gene: 4. Per the germline V gene, CDR1 is MRHNA and CDR2 is SNTAGT. CDR3 in DNA: TGTGCCAGCAGTGACTCTCTAGCGGGAGACCACAATGAGCAGTTCTTC. It yields the protein CASSDSLAGDHNEQFF.

V gene TRBV6-5 combines with J gene TRBJ1-1; D is possibly TRBD1 (5 bases). This CDR3 is built from 15 residues. CDR1 and CDR2 (germline): MNHEY, SVGAGI. The germline V and J ends were trimmed by 7 bases and 1 base, with 16 bases remaining between them. The CDR3: CASIPRARGNTEAFF. CDR3 nucleotides: TGTGCCAGCATACCCAGGGCCCGCGGGAACACTGAAGCTTTCTTT.

DNA for the CDR3: TGTGCCGCCCAGGGAAATAGTGGCTACACCTTC. This encodes CAAQGNSGYTF. The V gene is TRBV27, the J gene TRBJ1-2, with D possibly TRBD1 on 5 matching bases. The CDR3 runs 11 residues. Germline V gene data show CDR1 as MNHEY and CDR2 as SMNVEV (reference sequence). V shed 11 bases and J shed 7 bases, with 14 bases lying between them.

The gene calls are TRBV2 and TRBJ1-1; D is perhaps TRBD1 (5 bases). The V and J ends lost 6 bases and 0 bases respectively, with 14 bases between them. CDR3 size: 15 residues. CDR1 and CDR2 (germline): SNHLY, FYNNEI. This CDR3 is CASSAWTRMNTEAFF. CDR3 bases: TGTGCCAGCAGCGCCTGGACACGGATGAACACTGAAGCTTTCTTT.

This clone appeared a few times. The chain's CDR3 is CAITRLRSNQPQHF. The CDR3 DNA follows: TGTGCCATCACCCGCCTGAGGAGCAATCAGCCCCAGCATTTT. J is TRBJ1-5 and V is TRBV10-3, with D unresolved. This CDR3 comprises 14 residues. The V gene's germline CDR1 is ENHRY and CDR2 SYGVKD. V gave up 7 bases and J gave up 1 base, with 11 bases separating them.

There are a few counts of this clone. The CDR3 here is CAIRTGTMRYTF. The CDR3 DNA follows: TGTGCCATTCGGACGGGAACTATGCGCTACACCTTC. V usage is TRBV5-8 and J usage is TRBJ1-2; D is uncertain. Per the germline V gene, CDR1 is SGHTS and CDR2 is YDEGEE. The CDR3 has 12 residues. V lost 9 bases and J 9 bases, leaving 18 bases between the germline ends.

The chain employs TRBV15 and TRBJ2-3, with 7 bases aligning to TRBD2. This CDR3 spans 14 amino acids. CDR1 and CDR2 (germline): LNHNV, YYDKDF (reference sequence). V shed 0 bases and J 7 bases; nucleotides not matched to a gene: 4. CDR3: CATSREGGSNTQYF. DNA of the CDR3: TGTGCCACCAGCAGAGAGGGAGGGTCCAATACGCAGTATTTT.

This clone was seen only a few times. This sequence joins TRBV10-3 and TRBJ1-1; no clear D gene. This CDR3 comprises 11 residues. The V gene lost 8 bases and the J gene lost 1 base, with 5 bases spanning the gap. Germline lookup yields CDR1 ENHRY and CDR2 SYGVKD. CDR3 protein: CAIRQNTEAFF. The CDR3 DNA is TGTGCCATCCGACAGAACACTGAAGCTTTCTTT.

The gene calls are TRBV28 and TRBJ2-7; tentative D call: TRBD1 (6 bases). Deletions cut 6 bases from V and 5 bases from J, with 23 bases between. CDR1 and CDR2 (germline): MDHEN, SYDVKM. CDR3 length: 16 residues. In nucleotides, the CDR3 is TGTGCCAGCAGCTACGCGCGGACAGATGAGGGCGACGAGCAGTACTTC. Its protein is CASSYARTDEGDEQYF. Using reference TRBV28 and TRBJ2-7 for the parts outside the CDR3, the full variable domain is DVKVTQSSRYLVKRTGEKVFLECVQDMDHENMFWYRQDPGLGLRLIYFSYDVKMKEKGDIPEGYSVSREKKERFSLILESASTNQTSMYLCASSYARTDEGDEQYFGPGTRLTVT.

The chain uses TRBV19 and TRBJ2-3; possible D gene TRBD2, 6 bases. V lost 8 bases and J lost 0, with 12 bases in between. This CDR3 region has 14 residues. Germline V gene sequence: CDR1 LNHDA, CDR2 SQIVND (reference sequence). DNA of the CDR3: TGTGCCAGTGGCCGGGGGACTAGCACAGATACGCAGTATTTT. This codes for CASGRGTSTDTQYF.

This clone was detected once. The V call is TRBV18, the J call TRBJ1-1, with 8 positions matching TRBD1. J gave up 3 bases and V 2 bases, and 14 bases lay outside the gene matches. CDR3 length: 18 residues. The germline V gene has CDR1 KGHSH and CDR2 LQKENI. For the CDR3, the DNA is TGTGCCAGCTCACCAAAAGCACTGACAGGGGCGTTGGACACTGAAGCTTTCTTT. Translating gives CASSPKALTGALDTEAFF.